Following are 28 T cell receptor beta chains from one sample sequenced in a study of CD8 T cells in ankylosing spondylitis. TCRdb analysed the 5' RACE reads with MiXCR anew, one entry per CDR3 protein. The sample holds about 250,000 distinct CDR3 sequences, 32% seen once. Input material: blood, either unsorted or a sorted T cell fraction (not recorded which). These receptors were taken from a male donor with ankylosing spondylitis or in good health (not recorded which).

The chain is built from TRBV3-1 and TRBJ1-2, with D tentatively TRBD1 (5 bases). CDR1 is LGHDT and CDR2 is YNNKEL in the germline V gene (reference sequence). Trimming took 2 bases from V and 5 from J, leaving 12 bases between them. This CDR3 has 14 amino acids. For the CDR3, the DNA is TGTGCCAGCAGCCAACGGGACCTCGGGTATGGCTACACCTTC. As protein: CASSQRDLGYGYTF.

The chain has TRBV20-1 and TRBJ1-2; no reliable D call. The CDR3 has 14 amino acids. In germline, CDR1 is DFQATT, CDR2 SNEGSKA (reference sequence). The V gene lost 6 bases and the J gene lost 0 bases, with 14 bases spanning the gap. The CDR3 loop reads CSATKERANYGYTF. The CDR3 nucleotides read TGCAGTGCCACCAAGGAACGAGCTAACTATGGCTACACCTTC.

V and J are TRBV6-1 and TRBJ2-7, with TRBD1 identical over 7 bases. With 6 bases clipped from V and 2 bases from J, the junction kept 10 bases outside the gene matches. Germline V CDR1 and CDR2: MNHNS, SASEGT. The CDR3 has 15 amino acids. CDR3 in DNA: TGTGCCAGCAGATCCGGGACAGCGAACCCCTACGAGCAGTACTTC. Translation gives CASRSGTANPYEQYF.

The V call is TRBV30, the J call TRBJ2-2; possibly TRBD1 for D (6 bases). Germline assignment: CDR1 GTSNPN and CDR2 SVGIG (reference sequence). The CDR3 runs 14 residues. Deletions cut 0 bases from V and 5 bases from J, with 10 bases between. The CDR3 region has the DNA TGTGCCTGGAGTGTGGGGGCGTGGACCGGGGAGCTGTTTTTT. Its translation: CAWSVGAWTGELFF.

The chain recombines TRBV20-1 with TRBJ1-1; D gene uncertain. CDR1 and CDR2 (germline): DFQATT, SNEGSKA (reference sequence). Trimming removed 8 bases from V and 6 bases from J, with 22 bases in between. CDR3 length: 14 residues. The CDR3 sequence: CSTRGPPKGPEAFF. CDR3 coding DNA: TGCAGTACCAGAGGGCCCCCTAAAGGCCCTGAAGCTTTCTTT.

This clonotype was seen more than once but under ten times. The rearrangement links TRBV20-1 to TRBJ1-2; D might be TRBD1 (5 bases). V was trimmed by 2 bases and J by 2 bases, leaving 15 bases between them. Germline CDR1 DFQATT, CDR2 SNEGSKA (reference sequence). This CDR3 has 15 residues. CDR3 loop: CSARSSGTGNYGYTF. CDR3 nucleotides: TGCAGTGCTAGATCTTCCGGGACGGGGAACTATGGCTACACCTTC.

This clonotype was detected ten times or more. The J gene is TRBJ2-1, the V gene TRBV6-5; 7 nucleotides line up with TRBD2. The CDR3 is 14 residues long. The germline gives CDR1 MNHEY, CDR2 SVGAGI. With 2 bases clipped from V and 4 bases from J, the junction kept 2 bases outside the gene matches. The DNA of the CDR3 is TGTGCCAGCAGTTACGGCGGGGGATACAATGAGCAGTTCTTC. It specifies CASSYGGGYNEQFF.

This clonotype was picked up a small number of times. CDR3 coding DNA: TGCAGTGCTAGAGCGAGGAACTCCTACGAGCAGTACTTC. Translation gives CSARARNSYEQYF. This chain joins TRBV20-1 and TRBJ2-7; D uncertain. The CDR3 has 13 residues. The V end lost 1 base, the J end lost 0 bases, and 7 bases lay between the germline ends. The germline V gene has CDR1 DFQATT and CDR2 SNEGSKA (reference sequence).

V usage is TRBV27 and J usage is TRBJ2-7; a possible D gene is TRBD2 (5 bases). Trimming removed 2 bases at V and 7 bases at J, with 21 bases between. Looked up from germline, CDR1 is MNHEY and CDR2 is SMNVEV (reference sequence). This CDR3 is 16 amino acids long. CDR3 residues: CASSLVTRSGVGEQYF. The CDR3 DNA is TGTGCCAGCAGTTTAGTTACTAGATCGGGTGTGGGAGAGCAGTACTTC.

The chain combines TRBV29-1 with TRBJ2-2; TRBD1 aligns across 7 bases. V dropped 4 bases and J dropped 4; count of bases not matched to a gene: 9. Germline CDR1 SQVTM, CDR2 ANQGSEA. CDR3 length: 15 residues. CDR3 amino acids: CSVASTGQSTGELFF. The CDR3 nucleotides read TGCAGCGTTGCTTCGACAGGGCAGAGCACCGGGGAGCTGTTTTTT.

The J gene is TRBJ1-2, the V gene TRBV3-1; a weak D match, TRBD1 (5 bases). V dropped 4 bases and J dropped 7 bases, with 19 bases sitting between them. The length of the CDR3 is 15 residues. Germline loops: CDR1 LGHDT, CDR2 YNNKEL (reference sequence). Here the CDR3 DNA reads TGTGCCAGCAGCCCCAAGGCCCGGGGCTGGGGTGGCTACACCTTC. Translation: CASSPKARGWGGYTF.

In its sample, this clonotype was seen a few times. CDR3 protein: CASSLVGNNEQYF. For the CDR3, the DNA is TGCGCCAGCAGCTTGGTAGGGAATAACGAGCAGTACTTC. The rearrangement uses TRBV5-1 and TRBJ2-7; D not certain. The V gene lost 0 bases and the J gene lost 5 bases, with 9 bases spanning the gap. Germline-derived CDR1 and CDR2 are SGHRS and YFSETQ. This CDR3 is built from 13 residues.

This clonotype has just a few counts. The gene calls are TRBV20-1 and TRBJ2-7; no reliable D call. Trimming removed 7 bases at V and 0 bases at J, with 13 bases between. CDR1 is DFQATT and CDR2 is SNEGSKA in the germline V gene (reference sequence). The CDR3 contains 13 residues. The CDR3 DNA sequence: TGCAGTGTCCCCTTCCGGAGCTCCTACGAGCAGTACTTC. It yields the protein CSVPFRSSYEQYF.

This clonotype has more than one count but fewer than ten. The chain is built from TRBV5-1 and TRBJ2-3; TRBD2 aligns across 11 bases. V dropped 4 bases and J dropped 5; count of bases not matched to a gene: 9. Germline CDR1 is SGHRS and CDR2 is YFSETQ. The CDR3 runs 16 residues. The CDR3 DNA sequence: TGCGCCAGCAGCCTCGGACCTAGCGGGGGGAAAGATACGCAGTATTTT. Protein product: CASSLGPSGGKDTQYF.

This rearrangement joins TRBV5-6 to TRBJ2-1, with 7 bases lining up with TRBD1. V dropped 4 bases and J dropped 6; count of bases not matched to a gene: 1. Germline V gene data show CDR1 as SGHDT and CDR2 as YYEEEE. This CDR3 has 12 residues. This chain's CDR3 is CASSRDSNEQFF. DNA for the CDR3: TGTGCCAGCAGCCGGGACAGCAATGAGCAGTTCTTC.

With respect to this clonotype: One end of the junction varies from germline; a read error may be responsible. The chain uses TRBV20-1 and TRBJ2-1, with 16 bases fitting TRBD2. Germline V lookup: CDR1 DFQATT, CDR2 SNEGSKA (reference sequence). There are 19 residues in the CDR3. In nucleotides, the CDR3 is TGCTGTGCTAGAGGGTCGCTCGGGACTAGCGGGGGGGCTCGGAATGAGCAGTTCTTC. Its translation: CCARGSLGTSGGARNEQFF.

This sequence joins TRBV20-1 and TRBJ2-5; 8 bases are shared with TRBD1. This CDR3 has 14 amino acids. V was pared by 6 bases and J by 2 bases, with 8 bases of the junction left unmatched. CDR1 DFQATT and CDR2 SNEGSKA come from the germline V gene (reference sequence). The CDR3 protein is CSARSGGWQETQYF. The DNA for the CDR3 is TGCAGTGCCAGGTCAGGGGGCTGGCAAGAGACCCAGTACTTC.

This chain links TRBV11-2 with TRBJ1-4, with 8 bases lining up with TRBD1. Trimming cost V 1 base and J 8 bases; bases outside gene matches: 3. The CDR3 spans 14 residues. CDR1 is SGHAT and CDR2 is FQNNGV in the germline V gene. The CDR3 here is CASSLGQGSEKLFF. The CDR3 DNA reads TGTGCCAGCAGCTTAGGACAGGGGAGCGAAAAACTGTTTTTT.

This clonotype was counted only a few times. This chain joins TRBV28 and TRBJ2-2; the match to TRBD2 covers 13 bases. After removal of 5 bases from V and 2 bases from J, the junction contained 5 bases not matched to a gene. The CDR3 has 17 amino acids. The germline V gene encodes CDR1 MDHEN and CDR2 SYDVKM. In DNA, the CDR3 is TGTGCCAGCAGTCCCACTAGCGGGGGGGCTAACACCGGGGAGCTGTTTTTT. Translation gives CASSPTSGGANTGELFF.

This clonotype was detected a few times. V and J are TRBV4-1 and TRBJ1-1, with D unclear. This CDR3 comprises 15 residues. CDR1 is MGHRA and CDR2 is YSYEKL in the germline V gene. Trimming cost V 1 base and J 0 bases, with 9 bases left between them. CDR3 region: CASSQVRRMNTEAFF. The CDR3 DNA reads TGCGCCAGCAGCCAAGTAAGGAGAATGAACACTGAAGCTTTCTTT.

The chain has TRBV21-1 and TRBJ1-5; no DNA check was done on the table's D call, TRBD1. TRBV21-1 is termed a pseudogene. The CDR3 totals 17 residues. CDR3 sequence reads: CASSKGARELSNQPQHF. CDR3 nucleotide sequence: TGTGCCAGCAGCAAGGGGGCCAGGGAATTGAGCAATCAGCCCCAGCATTTT.

As to this clonotype: Relative to the germline gene, one junction end is altered; a read error may explain this. The V call is TRBV5-6, the J call TRBJ1-5; tentatively, D is TRBD1 (5 bases). The CDR3 totals 15 residues. CDR1 is SGHDT, CDR2 YYEEEE, per germline. The CDR3, as DNA: TGTGCCAGCAGCTTTCGGGCAGGGAGCAACCAGCCCCAGCATTTT. Its protein is CASSFRAGSNQPQHF.

This clonotype was detected only once. The chain recombines TRBV20-1 with TRBJ1-1; no reliable D call. Germline V gives CDR1 DFQATT, CDR2 SNEGSKA (reference sequence). The germline V and J ends were trimmed by 6 bases and 5 bases, with 19 bases remaining between them. The CDR3 is 14 amino acids. The CDR3 coding sequence is TGCAGTGCCCACCCTCGGCAGAAACAAACTGAAGCTTTCTTT. It codes for CSAHPRQKQTEAFF.

The chain is built from TRBV5-5 and TRBJ2-6; no clear D gene. The CDR3 runs to 16 residues. Trimming shortened V by 4 bases and J by 2 bases, and 13 bases separated the two germline ends. Germline V gene lookup returns CDR1 SGHKS and CDR2 YYEKEE (reference sequence). The CDR3 DNA reads TGTGCCAGCAGCCTATTTCCTCCTGCTGGGGCCAACGTCCTGACTTTC. Residues: CASSLFPPAGANVLTF.

In its sample, this clonotype was seen a few times. V is TRBV12-3 or TRBV12-4 and J is TRBJ2-5, with D possibly called TRBD1 or TRBD2 (5 bases each). V gave up 6 bases and J gave up 0 bases, with 8 bases separating them. CDR3 length equals 13 residues. CDR3 DNA sequence: TGTGCCAGCAGCGGGACGGACCAAGAGACCCAGTACTTC. Translation gives CASSGTDQETQYF.

This clonotype is a singleton in its sample. The chain links TRBV6-1 to TRBJ2-5; 7 bases align to TRBD1. The CDR3 length is 13 residues. Germline values: CDR1 MNHNS, CDR2 SASEGT. CDR3 in DNA: TGTGCTTGGCCTGGGACAGACGGTTCAACCCAGTACTTC. Protein: CAWPGTDGSTQYF.

The J gene is TRBJ1-5, the V gene TRBV7-9; unclear D gene. The CDR3 loop spans 13 amino acids. Germline CDR1 SEHNR, CDR2 FQNEAQ (reference sequence). Trimming took off 2 bases at V and 7 bases at J, with 9 bases between the two ends. The CDR3 DNA reads as TGTGCCAGCAGCTTAAGTCTTAGCCAGCCCCAGCATTTT. Translation gives CASSLSLSQPQHF.

In its sample, this clonotype was seen a few times. This sequence joins TRBV6-1 and TRBJ2-1; 7 bases are a match to TRBD2. This CDR3 region has 14 residues. The germline V gene encodes CDR1 MNHNS and CDR2 SASEGT. The V and J ends lost 6 bases and 8 bases, in that order; junction bases with no gene match: 10. CDR3: CASRVGGGGDEQFF. CDR3 bases: TGTGCCAGCAGGGTTGGGGGGGGAGGAGATGAGCAGTTCTTC.